The present entry profiles one TCR beta chain with its context. What it recognizes is unknown. This record belongs to a study of long-term antiretroviral therapy in people with HIV. Study-wide points: Clones that expanded before ART (that is, prior to treatment) dominated the repertoire at all time points. Collection spanned 2004 to 2017; ART regimens may be less effective than current ones.

Every participant with HIV received treatment in the United States. This CDR3 is built from 16 residues. Germline lookup yields CDR1 KGHSH and CDR2 LQKENI. Trimming at V came to 2 bases and at J to 6 bases, leaving 9 bases not matched to a gene. Runs used v3.0 of the immunoSEQ assay and were done at survey level. Generated by immunoSEQ multiplex PCR, the TCRdb table keeps only in-frame clones and is missing some. The sample lists roughly 11,000 clones; 70% to 85% were seen once. The sample here was unsorted PBMCs, taken 3 to 3.3 years before starting antiretroviral therapy. The receptor was isolated from a man aged 40-49 years with HIV. V and J are TRBV18 and TRBJ2-7, with 11 nucleotides matching TRBD1. CDR3 nucleotides: TGTGCCAGCTCACCAAACGCCGGGACAGGGGGTTCCGAGCAGTACTTC. Translation gives CASSPNAGTGGSEQYF.